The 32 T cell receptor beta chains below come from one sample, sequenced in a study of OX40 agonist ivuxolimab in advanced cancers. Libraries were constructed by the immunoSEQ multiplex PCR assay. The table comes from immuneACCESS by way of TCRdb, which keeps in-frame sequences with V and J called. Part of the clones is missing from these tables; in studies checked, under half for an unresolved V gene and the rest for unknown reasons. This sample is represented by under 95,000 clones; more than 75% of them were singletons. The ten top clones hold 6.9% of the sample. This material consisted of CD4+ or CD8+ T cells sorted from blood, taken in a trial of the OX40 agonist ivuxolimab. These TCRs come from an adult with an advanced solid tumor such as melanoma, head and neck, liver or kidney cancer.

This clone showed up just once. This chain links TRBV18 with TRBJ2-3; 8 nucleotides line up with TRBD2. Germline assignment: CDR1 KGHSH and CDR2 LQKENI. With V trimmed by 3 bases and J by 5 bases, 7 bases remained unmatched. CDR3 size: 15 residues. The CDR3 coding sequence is TGTGCCAGCTCACCCCCCACGGGGGGGCTAGATACGCAGTATTTT. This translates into CASSPPTGGLDTQYF.

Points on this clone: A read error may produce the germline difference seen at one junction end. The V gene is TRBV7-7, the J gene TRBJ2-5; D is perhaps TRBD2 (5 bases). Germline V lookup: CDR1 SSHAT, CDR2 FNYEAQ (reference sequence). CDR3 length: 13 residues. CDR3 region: CASSLGIAETQYF. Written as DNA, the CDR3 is TGTGCTAGCAGCTTAGGTATAGCGGAGACCCAGTACTTC.

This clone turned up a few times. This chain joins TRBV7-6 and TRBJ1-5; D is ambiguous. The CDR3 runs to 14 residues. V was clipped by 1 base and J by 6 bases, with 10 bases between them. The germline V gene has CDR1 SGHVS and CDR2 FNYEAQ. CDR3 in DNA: TGTGCCAGCAGCTTAGATGGACTCTTTCAGCCCCAGCATTTT. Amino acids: CASSLDGLFQPQHF.

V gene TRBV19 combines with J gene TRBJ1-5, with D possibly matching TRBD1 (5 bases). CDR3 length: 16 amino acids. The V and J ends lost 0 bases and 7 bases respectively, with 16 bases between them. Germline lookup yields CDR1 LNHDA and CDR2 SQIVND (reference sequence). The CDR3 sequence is CASSIDRGRAGQPQHF. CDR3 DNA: TGTGCCAGTAGTATAGATCGTGGCAGGGCCGGACAGCCCCAGCATTTT.

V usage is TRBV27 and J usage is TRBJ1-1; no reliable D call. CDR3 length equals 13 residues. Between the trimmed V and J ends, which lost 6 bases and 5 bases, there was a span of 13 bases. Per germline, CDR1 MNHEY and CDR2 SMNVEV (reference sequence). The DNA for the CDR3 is TGTGCCAGCAGAGGACCAGTCCTTACTGAAGCTTTCTTT. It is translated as CASRGPVLTEAFF.

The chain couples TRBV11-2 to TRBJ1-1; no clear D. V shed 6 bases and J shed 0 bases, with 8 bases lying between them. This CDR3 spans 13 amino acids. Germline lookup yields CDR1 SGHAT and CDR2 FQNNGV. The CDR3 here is CASSDFMNTEAFF. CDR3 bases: TGTGCCAGCAGTGATTTCATGAACACTGAAGCTTTCTTT.

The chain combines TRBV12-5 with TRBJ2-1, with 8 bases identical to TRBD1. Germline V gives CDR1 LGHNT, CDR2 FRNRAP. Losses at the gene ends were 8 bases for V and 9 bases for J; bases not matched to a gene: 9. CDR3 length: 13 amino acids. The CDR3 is CASRTPQGAEQFF. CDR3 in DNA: TGTGCTAGTCGCACCCCCCAGGGGGCTGAGCAGTTCTTC.

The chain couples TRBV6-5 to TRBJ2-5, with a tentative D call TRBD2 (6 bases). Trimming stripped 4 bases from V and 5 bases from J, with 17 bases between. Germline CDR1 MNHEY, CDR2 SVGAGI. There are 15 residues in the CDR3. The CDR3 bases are TGTGCCAGCAGTTTCGATCGCCGACGGGGGGAGACCCAGTACTTC. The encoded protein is CASSFDRRRGETQYF.

The CDR3 bases are TGTGCCAGCAGCGATGGACCTTTCAACTATGGCTACACCTTC. Protein: CASSDGPFNYGYTF. The chain uses TRBV6-4 and TRBJ1-2; D unresolved. The germline V and J ends were trimmed by 6 bases and 2 bases, with 13 bases remaining between them. There are 14 residues in the CDR3. Germline loops: CDR1 MRHNA, CDR2 SNTAGT.

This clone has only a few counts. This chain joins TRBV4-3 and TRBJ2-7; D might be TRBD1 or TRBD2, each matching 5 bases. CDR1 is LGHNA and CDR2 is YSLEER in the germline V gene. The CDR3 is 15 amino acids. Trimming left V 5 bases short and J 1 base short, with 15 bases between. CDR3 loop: CASSLAREGSYEQYF. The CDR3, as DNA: TGCGCCAGCAGCTTAGCGCGAGAGGGGTCCTACGAGCAGTACTTC.

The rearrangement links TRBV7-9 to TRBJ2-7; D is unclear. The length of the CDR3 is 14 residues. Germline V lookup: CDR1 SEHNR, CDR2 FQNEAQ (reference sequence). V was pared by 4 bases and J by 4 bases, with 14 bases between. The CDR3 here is CASSSPGARYEQYF. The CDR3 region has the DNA TGTGCCAGCAGCTCCCCGGGCGCCAGATACGAGCAGTACTTC.

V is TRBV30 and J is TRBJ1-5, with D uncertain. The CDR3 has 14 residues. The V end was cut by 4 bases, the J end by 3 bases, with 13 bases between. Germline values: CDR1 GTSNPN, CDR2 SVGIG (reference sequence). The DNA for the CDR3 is TGTGCCTGGAAAGGCGCCGTGCACAATCAGCCCCAGCATTTT. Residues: CAWKGAVHNQPQHF.

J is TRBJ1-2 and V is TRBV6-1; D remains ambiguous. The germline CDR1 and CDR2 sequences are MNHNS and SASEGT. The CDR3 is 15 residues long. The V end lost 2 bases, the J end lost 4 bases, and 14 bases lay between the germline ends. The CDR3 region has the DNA TGTGCCAGCAGTGAAAGTGGGTTTCCTCCCTATGGCTACACCTTC. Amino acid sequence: CASSESGFPPYGYTF.

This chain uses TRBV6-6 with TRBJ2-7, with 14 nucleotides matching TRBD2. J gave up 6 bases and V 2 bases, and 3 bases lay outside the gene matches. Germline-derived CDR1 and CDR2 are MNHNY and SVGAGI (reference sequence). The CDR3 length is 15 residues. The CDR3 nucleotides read TGTGCCAGCAGTTACGGGACTAGCGGGAGAGGCGAGCAGTACTTC. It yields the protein CASSYGTSGRGEQYF.

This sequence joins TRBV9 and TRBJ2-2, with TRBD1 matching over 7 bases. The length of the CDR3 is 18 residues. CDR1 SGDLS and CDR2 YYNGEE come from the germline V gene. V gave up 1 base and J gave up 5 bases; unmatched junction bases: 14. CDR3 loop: CASSVLAGGTAITGELFF. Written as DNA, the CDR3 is TGTGCCAGCAGCGTACTTGCAGGTGGGACAGCAATTACCGGGGAGCTGTTTTTT.

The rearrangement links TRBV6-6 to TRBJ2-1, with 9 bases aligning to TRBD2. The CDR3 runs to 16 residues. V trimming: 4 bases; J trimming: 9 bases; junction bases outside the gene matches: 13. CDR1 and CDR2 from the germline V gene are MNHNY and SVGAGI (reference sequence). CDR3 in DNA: TGTGCCAGCAGTTTCGGGACTAGCCCCCTAGTCGGTGAGCAGTTCTTC. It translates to CASSFGTSPLVGEQFF.

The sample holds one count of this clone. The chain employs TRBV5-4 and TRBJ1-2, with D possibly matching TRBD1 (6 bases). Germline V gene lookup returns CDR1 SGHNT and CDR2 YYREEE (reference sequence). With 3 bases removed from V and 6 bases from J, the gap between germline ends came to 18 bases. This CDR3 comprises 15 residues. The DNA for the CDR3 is TGTGCCAGCAGCTCAACGGGGGGGGCGAAACATGGCTACACCTTC. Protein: CASSSTGGAKHGYTF.

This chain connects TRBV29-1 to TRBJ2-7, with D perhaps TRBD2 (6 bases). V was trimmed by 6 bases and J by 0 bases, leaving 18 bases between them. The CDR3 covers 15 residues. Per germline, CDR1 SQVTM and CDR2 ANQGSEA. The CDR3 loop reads CSVKEGTSSSYEQYF. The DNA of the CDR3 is TGCAGCGTCAAAGAAGGGACTTCCAGCTCCTACGAGCAGTACTTC.

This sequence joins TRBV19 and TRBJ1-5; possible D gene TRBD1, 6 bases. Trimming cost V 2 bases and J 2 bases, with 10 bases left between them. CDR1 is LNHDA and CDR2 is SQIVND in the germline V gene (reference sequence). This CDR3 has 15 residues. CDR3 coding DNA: TGTGCCAGTAGTATAAGGGGGAGGGGCAATCAGCCCCAGCATTTT. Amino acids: CASSIRGRGNQPQHF. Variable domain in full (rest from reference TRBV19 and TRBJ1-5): DGGITQSPKYLFRKEGQNVTLSCEQNLNHDAMYWYRQDPGQGLRLIYYSQIVNDFQKGDIAEGYSVSREKKESFPLTVTSAQKNPTAFYLCASSIRGRGNQPQHFGDGTRLSIL.

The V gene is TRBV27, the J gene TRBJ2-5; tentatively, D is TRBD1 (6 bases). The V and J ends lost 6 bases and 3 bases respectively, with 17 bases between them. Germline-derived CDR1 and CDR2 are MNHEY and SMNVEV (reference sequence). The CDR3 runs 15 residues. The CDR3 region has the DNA TGTGCCAGCAGGCCAGAACCGGACAGAAAAGAGACCCAGTACTTC. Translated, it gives CASRPEPDRKETQYF.

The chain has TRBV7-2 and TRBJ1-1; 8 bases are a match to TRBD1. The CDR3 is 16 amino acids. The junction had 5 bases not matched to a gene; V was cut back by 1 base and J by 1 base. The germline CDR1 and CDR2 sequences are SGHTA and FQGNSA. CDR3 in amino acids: CASSLGDRPGNTEAFF. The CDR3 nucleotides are TGTGCCAGCAGCTTAGGGGACAGGCCCGGGAACACTGAAGCTTTCTTT.

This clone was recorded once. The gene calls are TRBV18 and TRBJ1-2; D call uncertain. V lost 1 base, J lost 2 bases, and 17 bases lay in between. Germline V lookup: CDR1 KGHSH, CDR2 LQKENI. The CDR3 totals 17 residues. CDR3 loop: CASSPQKGARRNYGYTF. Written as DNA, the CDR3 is TGTGCCAGCTCACCACAGAAGGGTGCCCGACGGAACTATGGCTACACCTTC.

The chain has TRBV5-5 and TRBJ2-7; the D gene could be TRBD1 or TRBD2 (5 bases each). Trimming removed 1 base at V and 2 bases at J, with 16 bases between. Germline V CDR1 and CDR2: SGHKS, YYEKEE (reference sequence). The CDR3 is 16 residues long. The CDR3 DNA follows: TGTGCCAGCAGCTTGTTGTTTGGCAGGGACCCCTACGAGCAGTACTTC. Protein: CASSLLFGRDPYEQYF.

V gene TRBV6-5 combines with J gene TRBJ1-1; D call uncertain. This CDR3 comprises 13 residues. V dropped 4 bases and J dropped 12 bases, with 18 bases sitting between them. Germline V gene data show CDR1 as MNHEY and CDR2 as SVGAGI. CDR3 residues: CASSSTPGLRTFF. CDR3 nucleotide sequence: TGTGCCAGCAGTTCCACTCCCGGACTGCGTACTTTCTTT.

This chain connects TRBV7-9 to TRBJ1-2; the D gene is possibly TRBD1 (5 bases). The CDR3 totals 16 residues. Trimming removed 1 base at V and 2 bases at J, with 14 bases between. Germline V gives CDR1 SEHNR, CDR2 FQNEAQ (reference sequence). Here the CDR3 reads CASSLERGIDNYGYTF. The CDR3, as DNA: TGTGCCAGCAGCTTAGAGAGGGGTATCGACAACTATGGCTACACCTTC.

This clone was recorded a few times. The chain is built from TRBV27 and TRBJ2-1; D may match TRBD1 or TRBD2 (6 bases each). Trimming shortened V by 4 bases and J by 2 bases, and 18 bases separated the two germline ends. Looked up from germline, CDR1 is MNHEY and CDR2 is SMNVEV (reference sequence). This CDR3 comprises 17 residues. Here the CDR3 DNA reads TGTGCCAGCAGTTCTCCGTTTTCGGGGGCTCCCTACAATGAGCAGTTCTTC. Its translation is CASSSPFSGAPYNEQFF.

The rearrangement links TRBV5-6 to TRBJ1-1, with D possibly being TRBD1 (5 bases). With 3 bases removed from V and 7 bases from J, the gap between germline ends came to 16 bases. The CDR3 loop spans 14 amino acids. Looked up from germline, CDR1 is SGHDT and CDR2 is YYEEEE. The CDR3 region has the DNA TGTGCCAGCAGCTCTCCGGGGCAGGTGTTTGAAGCTTTCTTT. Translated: CASSSPGQVFEAFF.

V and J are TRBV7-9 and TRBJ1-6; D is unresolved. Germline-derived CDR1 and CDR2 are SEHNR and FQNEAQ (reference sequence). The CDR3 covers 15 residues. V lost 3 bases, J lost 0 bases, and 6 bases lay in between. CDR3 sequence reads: CASSLAGSYNSPLHF. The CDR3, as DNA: TGTGCCAGCAGCTTGGCGGGCTCCTATAATTCACCCCTCCACTTT.

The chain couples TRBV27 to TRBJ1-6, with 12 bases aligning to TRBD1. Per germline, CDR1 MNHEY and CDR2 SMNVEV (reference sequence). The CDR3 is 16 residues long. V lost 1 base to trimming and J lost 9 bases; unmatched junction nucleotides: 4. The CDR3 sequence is CASSLWGTGGSSPLHF. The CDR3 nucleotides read TGTGCCAGCAGTTTATGGGGGACAGGGGGCAGTTCACCCCTCCACTTT.

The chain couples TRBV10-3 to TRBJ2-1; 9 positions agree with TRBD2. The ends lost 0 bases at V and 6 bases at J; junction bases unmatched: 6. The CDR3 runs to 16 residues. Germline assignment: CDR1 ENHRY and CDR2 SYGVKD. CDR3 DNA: TGTGCCATCAGTGAGTCCGCGGGAGGGAGGCCCAATGAGCAGTTCTTC. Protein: CAISESAGGRPNEQFF.

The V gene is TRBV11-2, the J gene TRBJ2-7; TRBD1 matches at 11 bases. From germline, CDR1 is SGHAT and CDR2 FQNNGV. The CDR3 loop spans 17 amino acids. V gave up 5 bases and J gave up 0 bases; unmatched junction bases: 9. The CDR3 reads CASSRHAGTGGSYEQYF. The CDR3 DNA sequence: TGTGCCAGCAGCAGACATGCCGGGACAGGGGGCTCCTACGAGCAGTACTTC.

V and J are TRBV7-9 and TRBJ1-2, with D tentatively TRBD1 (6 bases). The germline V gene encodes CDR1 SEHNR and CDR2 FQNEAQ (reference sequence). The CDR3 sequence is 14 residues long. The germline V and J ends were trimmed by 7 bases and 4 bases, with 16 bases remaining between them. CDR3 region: CASTGGAPIYGYTF. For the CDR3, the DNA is TGTGCCAGCACTGGGGGGGCGCCGATCTATGGCTACACCTTC.